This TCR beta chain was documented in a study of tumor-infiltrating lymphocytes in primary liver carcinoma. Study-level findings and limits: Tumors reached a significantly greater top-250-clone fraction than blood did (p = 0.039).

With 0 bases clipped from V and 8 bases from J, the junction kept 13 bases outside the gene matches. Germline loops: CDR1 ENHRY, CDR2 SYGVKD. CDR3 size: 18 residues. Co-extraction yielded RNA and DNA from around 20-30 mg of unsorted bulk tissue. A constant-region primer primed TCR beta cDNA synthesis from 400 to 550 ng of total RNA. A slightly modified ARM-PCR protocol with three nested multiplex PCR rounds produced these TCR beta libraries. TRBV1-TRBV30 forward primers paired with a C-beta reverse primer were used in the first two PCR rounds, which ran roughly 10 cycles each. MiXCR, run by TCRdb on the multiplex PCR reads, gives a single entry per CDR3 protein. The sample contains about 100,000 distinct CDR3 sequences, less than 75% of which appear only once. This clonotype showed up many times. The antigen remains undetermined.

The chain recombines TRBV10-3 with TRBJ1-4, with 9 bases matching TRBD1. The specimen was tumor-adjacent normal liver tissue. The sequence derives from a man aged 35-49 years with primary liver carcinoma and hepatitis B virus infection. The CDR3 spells CAISESVPGQGLNEKLFF. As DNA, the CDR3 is TGTGCCATCAGTGAGTCGGTCCCGGGACAGGGCTTGAACGAAAAACTGTTTTTT.